The clone carrying this TCR beta chain was picked up many times. Looked up from germline, CDR1 is DFQATT and CDR2 is SNEGSKA (reference sequence). V shed 5 bases and J shed 0 bases, with 8 bases lying between them. This CDR3 has 14 amino acids. The sample belongs to a study of T cells in Graves' hyperthyroidism and ophthalmopathy. Study summary: Peripheral blood samples were taken at initial diagnosis, prior to any treatment.

It was RNA transcripts that yielded the amplified TCR beta CDR3 regions. HTBI primers were used for first-round RT-PCR of the TCR CDR3. TCRdb independently ran MiXCR on the multiplex PCR reads; one entry per CDR3 protein. This sample yields about 770,000 distinct CDR3 sequences, of which 18% are seen a single time; around 15% belongs to the top ten. This chain links TRBV20-1 with TRBJ2-6; D unresolved. This TCR was recovered from a woman in her 50s with Graves' hyperthyroidism that later progressed to Graves' ophthalmopathy. The sample comprised blood. The CDR3 bases are TGCAGTGCTGTACAGTTCTCTGGGGCCAACGTCCTGACTTTC. Amino acids: CSAVQFSGANVLTF.